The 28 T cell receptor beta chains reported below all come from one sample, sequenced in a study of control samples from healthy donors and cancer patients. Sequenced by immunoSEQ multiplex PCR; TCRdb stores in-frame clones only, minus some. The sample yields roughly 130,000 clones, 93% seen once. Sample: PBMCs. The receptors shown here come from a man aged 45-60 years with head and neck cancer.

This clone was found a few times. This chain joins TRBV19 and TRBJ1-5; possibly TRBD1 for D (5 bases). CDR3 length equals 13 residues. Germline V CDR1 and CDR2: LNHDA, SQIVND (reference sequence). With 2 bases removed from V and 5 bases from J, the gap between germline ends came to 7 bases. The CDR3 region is CASSIWGDQPQHF. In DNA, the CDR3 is TGTGCCAGTAGTATATGGGGGGATCAGCCCCAGCATTTT.

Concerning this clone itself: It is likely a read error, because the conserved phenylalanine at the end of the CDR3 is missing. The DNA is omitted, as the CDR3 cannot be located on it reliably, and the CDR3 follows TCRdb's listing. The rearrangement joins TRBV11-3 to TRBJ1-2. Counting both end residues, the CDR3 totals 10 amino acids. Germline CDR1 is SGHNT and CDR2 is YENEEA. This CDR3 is CASSGLARGN.

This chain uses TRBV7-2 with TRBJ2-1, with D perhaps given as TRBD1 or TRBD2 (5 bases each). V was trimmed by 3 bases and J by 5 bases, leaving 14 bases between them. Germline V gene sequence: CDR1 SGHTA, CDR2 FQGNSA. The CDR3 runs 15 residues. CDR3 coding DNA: TGTGCCAGCAGCTTTCCGAGGGGCCATAACAATGAGCAGTTCTTC. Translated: CASSFPRGHNNEQFF.

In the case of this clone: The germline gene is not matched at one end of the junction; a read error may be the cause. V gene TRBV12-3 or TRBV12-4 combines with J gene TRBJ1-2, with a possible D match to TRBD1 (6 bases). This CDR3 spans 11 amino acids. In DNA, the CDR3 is TGCGCCTTGGGGGCGAACTATGGCTACACCTTC. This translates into CALGANYGYTF.

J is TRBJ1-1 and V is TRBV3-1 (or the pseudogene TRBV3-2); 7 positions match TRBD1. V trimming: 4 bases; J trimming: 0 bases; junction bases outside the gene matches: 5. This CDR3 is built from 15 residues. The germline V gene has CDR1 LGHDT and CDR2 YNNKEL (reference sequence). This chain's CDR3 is CASSRRDSLNTEAFF. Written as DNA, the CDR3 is TGTGCCAGCAGCCGCCGGGACAGCTTGAACACTGAAGCTTTCTTT.

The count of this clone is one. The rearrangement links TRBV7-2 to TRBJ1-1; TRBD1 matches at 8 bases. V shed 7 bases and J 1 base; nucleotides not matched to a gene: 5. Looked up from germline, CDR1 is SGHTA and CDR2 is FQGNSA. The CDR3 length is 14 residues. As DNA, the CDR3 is TGTGCCAGCAACCAACAGGGGGGGAACACTGAAGCTTTCTTT. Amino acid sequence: CASNQQGGNTEAFF.

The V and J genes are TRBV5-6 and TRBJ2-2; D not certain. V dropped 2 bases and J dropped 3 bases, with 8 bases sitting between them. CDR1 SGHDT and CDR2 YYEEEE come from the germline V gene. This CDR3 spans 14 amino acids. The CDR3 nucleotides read TGTGCCAGCAGCTTAGTAGCCCACACCGGGGAGCTGTTTTTT. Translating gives CASSLVAHTGELFF.

The CDR3 coding sequence is TGTGCCAGCAGCCACGGGACAGGAGTGTACCAAGAGACCCAGTACTTC. It codes for CASSHGTGVYQETQYF. V and J are TRBV5-8 and TRBJ2-5; 8 nucleotides align to TRBD1. The J segment lost 0 bases and the V segment lost 4 bases, leaving 8 bases of the junction unmatched. CDR3 length: 16 amino acids. Germline V lookup: CDR1 SGHTS, CDR2 YDEGEE.

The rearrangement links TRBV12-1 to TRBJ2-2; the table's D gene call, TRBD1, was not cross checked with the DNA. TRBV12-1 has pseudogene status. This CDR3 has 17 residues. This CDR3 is CASSHDTGNGNTGELFF. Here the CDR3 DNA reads TGTGCCAGCAGCCACGACACAGGGAATGGTAACACCGGGGAGCTGTTTTTT.

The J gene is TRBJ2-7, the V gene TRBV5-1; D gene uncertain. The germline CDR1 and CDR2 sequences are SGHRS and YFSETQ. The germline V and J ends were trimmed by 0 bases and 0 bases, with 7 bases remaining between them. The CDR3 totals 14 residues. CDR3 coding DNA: TGCGCCAGCAGCTTGGCCACAGCCTCCTACGAGCAGTACTTC. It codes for CASSLATASYEQYF.

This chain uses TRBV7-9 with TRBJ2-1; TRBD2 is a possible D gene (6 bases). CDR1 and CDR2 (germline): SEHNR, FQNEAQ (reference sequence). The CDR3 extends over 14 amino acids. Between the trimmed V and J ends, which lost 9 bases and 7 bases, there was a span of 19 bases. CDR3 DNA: TGTGCCAGTACCCGCGGGGTAGGCGATAATGAGCAGTTCTTC. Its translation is CASTRGVGDNEQFF. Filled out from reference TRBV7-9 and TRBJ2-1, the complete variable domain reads DTGVSQNPRHKITKRGQNVTFRCDPISEHNRLYWYRQTLGQGPEFLTYFQNEAQLEKSRLLSDRFSAERPKGSFSTLEIQRTEQGDSAMYLCASTRGVGDNEQFFGPGTRLTVL.

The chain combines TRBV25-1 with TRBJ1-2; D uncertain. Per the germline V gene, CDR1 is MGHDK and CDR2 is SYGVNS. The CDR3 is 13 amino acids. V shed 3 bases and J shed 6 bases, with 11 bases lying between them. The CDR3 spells CASSDRNLDGYTF. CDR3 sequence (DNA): TGTGCCAGCAGTGACAGGAACCTAGATGGCTACACCTTC.

For the CDR3, the DNA is TGTGCCAGCAGAATAGGGGGGGCCAACGTCCTGACTTTC. It translates to CASRIGGANVLTF. This chain links TRBV2 with TRBJ2-6, with D uncertain. Trimming removed 6 bases from V and 4 bases from J, with 7 bases in between. The CDR3 consists of 13 residues. Germline V lookup: CDR1 SNHLY, CDR2 FYNNEI.

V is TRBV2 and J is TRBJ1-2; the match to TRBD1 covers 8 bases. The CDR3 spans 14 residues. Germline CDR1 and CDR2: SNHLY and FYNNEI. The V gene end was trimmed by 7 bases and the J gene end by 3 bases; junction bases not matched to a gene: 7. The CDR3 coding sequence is TGTGCCAGCACTCAGGACAGGGCCGACTATGGCTACACCTTC. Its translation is CASTQDRADYGYTF.

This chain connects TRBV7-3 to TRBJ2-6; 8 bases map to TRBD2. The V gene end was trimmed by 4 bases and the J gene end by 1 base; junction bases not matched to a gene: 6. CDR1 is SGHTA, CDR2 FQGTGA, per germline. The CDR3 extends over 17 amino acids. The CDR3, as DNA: TGTGCCAGCAGCTATACCGGGACTAGATCTGGGGCCAACGTCCTGACTTTC. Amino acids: CASSYTGTRSGANVLTF.

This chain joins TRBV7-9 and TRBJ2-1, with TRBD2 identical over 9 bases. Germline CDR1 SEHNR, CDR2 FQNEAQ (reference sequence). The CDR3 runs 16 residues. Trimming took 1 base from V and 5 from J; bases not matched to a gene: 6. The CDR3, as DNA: TGTGCCAGCAGCTTAGAGGTAGCGGGGGCCAACAATGAGCAGTTCTTC. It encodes CASSLEVAGANNEQFF. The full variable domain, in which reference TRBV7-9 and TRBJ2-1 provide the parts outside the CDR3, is DTGVSQNPRHKITKRGQNVTFRCDPISEHNRLYWYRQTLGQGPEFLTYFQNEAQLEKSRLLSDRFSAERPKGSFSTLEIQRTEQGDSAMYLCASSLEVAGANNEQFFGPGTRLTVL.

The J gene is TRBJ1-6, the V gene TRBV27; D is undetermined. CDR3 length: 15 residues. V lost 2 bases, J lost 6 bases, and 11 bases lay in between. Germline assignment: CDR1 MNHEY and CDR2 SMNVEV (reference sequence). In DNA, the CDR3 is TGTGCCAGCAGTTTAGTGCCTTGGGGTAATTCACCCCTCCACTTT. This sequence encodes CASSLVPWGNSPLHF.

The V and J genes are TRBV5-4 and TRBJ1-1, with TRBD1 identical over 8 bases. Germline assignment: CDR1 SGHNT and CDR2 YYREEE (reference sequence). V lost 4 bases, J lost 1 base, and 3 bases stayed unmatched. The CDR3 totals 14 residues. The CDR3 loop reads CASSVGQGNTEAFF. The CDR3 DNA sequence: TGTGCCAGCAGCGTCGGACAGGGGAACACTGAAGCTTTCTTT.

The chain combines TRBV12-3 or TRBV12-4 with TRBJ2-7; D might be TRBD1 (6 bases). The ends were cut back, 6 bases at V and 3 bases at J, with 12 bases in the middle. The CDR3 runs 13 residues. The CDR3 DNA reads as TGTGCCAGCAGAATACAGGGAGACTACGAGCAGTACTTC. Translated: CASRIQGDYEQYF.

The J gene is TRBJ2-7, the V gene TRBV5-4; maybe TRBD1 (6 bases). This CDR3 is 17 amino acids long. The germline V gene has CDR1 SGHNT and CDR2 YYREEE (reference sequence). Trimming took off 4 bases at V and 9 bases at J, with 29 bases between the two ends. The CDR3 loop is CASSPTPDRWEIEGQYF. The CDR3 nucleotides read TGTGCCAGCAGCCCTACCCCAGACAGGTGGGAAATAGAGGGGCAGTACTTC.

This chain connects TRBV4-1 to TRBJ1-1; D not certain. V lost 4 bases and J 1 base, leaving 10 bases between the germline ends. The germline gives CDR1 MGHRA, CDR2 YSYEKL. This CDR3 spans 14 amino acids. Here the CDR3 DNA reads TGCGCCAGCAGCCTCGGGGTAGGGAACACTGAAGCTTTCTTT. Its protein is CASSLGVGNTEAFF.

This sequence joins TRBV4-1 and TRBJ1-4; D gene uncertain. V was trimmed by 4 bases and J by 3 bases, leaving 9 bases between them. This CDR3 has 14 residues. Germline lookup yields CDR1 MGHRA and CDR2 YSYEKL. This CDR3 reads CASSPLGANEKLFF. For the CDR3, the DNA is TGCGCCAGCAGCCCCCTGGGAGCTAATGAAAAACTGTTTTTT.

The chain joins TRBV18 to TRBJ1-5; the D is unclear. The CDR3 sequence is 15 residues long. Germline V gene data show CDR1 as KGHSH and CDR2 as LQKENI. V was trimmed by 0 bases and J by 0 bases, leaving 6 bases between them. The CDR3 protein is CASSPPGTSNQPQHF. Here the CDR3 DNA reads TGTGCCAGCTCACCACCGGGAACTAGCAATCAGCCCCAGCATTTT.

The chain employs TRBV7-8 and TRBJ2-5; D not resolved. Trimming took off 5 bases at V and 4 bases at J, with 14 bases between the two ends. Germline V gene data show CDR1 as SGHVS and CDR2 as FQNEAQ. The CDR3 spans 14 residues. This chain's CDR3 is CASSRGGPLETQYF. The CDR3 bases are TGTGCCAGCAGCCGAGGCGGCCCTTTAGAGACCCAGTACTTC.

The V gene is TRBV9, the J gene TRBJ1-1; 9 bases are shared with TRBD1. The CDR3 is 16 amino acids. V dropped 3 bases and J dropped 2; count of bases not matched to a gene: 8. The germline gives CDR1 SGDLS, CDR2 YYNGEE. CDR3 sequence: CASSAGGQGVNTEAFF. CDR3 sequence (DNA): TGTGCCAGCAGCGCGGGGGGACAGGGTGTAAACACTGAAGCTTTCTTT.

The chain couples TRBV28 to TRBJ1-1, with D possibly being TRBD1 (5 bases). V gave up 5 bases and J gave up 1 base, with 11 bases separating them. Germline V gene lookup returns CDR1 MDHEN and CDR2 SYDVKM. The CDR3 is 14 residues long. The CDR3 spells CASSIPGPNTEAFF. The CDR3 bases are TGTGCCAGCAGTATTCCGGGACCGAACACTGAAGCTTTCTTT.

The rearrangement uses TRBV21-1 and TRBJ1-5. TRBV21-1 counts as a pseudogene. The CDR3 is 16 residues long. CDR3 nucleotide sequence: TGTGCCAGCAGCAAAGTCGAGGGAGGGAAGGATCAGCCCCAGCATTTT. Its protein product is CASSKVEGGKDQPQHF.

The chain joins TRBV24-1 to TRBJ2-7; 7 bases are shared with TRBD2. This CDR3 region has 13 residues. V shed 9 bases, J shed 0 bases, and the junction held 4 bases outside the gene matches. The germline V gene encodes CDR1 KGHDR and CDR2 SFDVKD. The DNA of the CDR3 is TGTGCCACCGGGCTAGCGGTCTCCTACGAGCAGTACTTC. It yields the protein CATGLAVSYEQYF.